A selection of T cell receptor beta chains follows, all from one sample in a study of T cell responses to AZD1222 COVID-19 vaccine. Data came from immunoSEQ multiplex PCR; TCRdb stores just in-frame clones and leaves some out. This sample has more than 250,000 clones, with approximately 93% found just once. The source was peripheral blood, collected on day 0 of AZD1222 vaccination. These receptors all come from an adult in good health. The CDR3 runs from the conserved cysteine through the conserved F or W. D genes are given only for firm matches. Rows may omit the clone size; those that give it use once, few, many or a size class.

J gene: TRBJ2-7
V gene: TRBV5-6
clone size: .
D gene: TRBD2
CDR3 protein: CASSLSGTSGPISSYEQYF
CDR3 DNA: TGTGCCAGCAGTTTATCCGGGACTAGCGGGCCGATTAGCTCCTACGAGCAGTACTTC

J gene: TRBJ1-4
V gene: TRBV5-8
clone size: .
D gene: .
CDR3 protein: CASSLDGYEKLFF
CDR3 DNA: TGTGCCAGCAGCTTGGACGGGTATGAAAAACTGTTTTTT

J gene: TRBJ1-2
V gene: TRBV28
clone size: .
D gene: .
CDR3 protein: CASSFGGDYGYTF
CDR3 DNA: TGTGCCAGCAGTTTTGGGGGCGACTATGGCTACACCTTC

J gene: TRBJ1-5
V gene: TRBV7-2
clone size: .
D gene: .
CDR3 protein: CASSLNTGYQPQHF
CDR3 DNA: TGTGCCAGCAGCTTAAATACTGGGTATCAGCCCCAGCATTTT

J gene: TRBJ1-2
V gene: TRBV28
clone size: .
D gene: .
CDR3 protein: CASSLSQYGYTF
CDR3 DNA: TGTGCCAGCAGTTTGTCACAGTACGGCTACACCTTC

J gene: TRBJ2-7
V gene: TRBV5-4
clone size: .
D gene: .
CDR3 protein: CASSFAGISYEQYF
CDR3 DNA: TGTGCCAGCAGCTTCGCGGGAATATCCTACGAGCAGTACTTC

J gene: TRBJ2-7
V gene: TRBV27
clone size: once
D gene: TRBD2
CDR3 protein: CASSYNSGSFHEQYF
CDR3 DNA: TGTGCCAGCAGTTACAATAGCGGGAGTTTCCACGAGCAGTACTTC

J gene: TRBJ2-1
V gene: TRBV7-3
clone size: .
D gene: TRBD2
CDR3 protein: CASSLAGGIEQFF
CDR3 DNA: TGTGCCAGCAGCTTAGCGGGGGGCATTGAGCAGTTCTTC

J gene: TRBJ2-5
V gene: TRBV5-6
clone size: .
D gene: TRBD2
CDR3 protein: CASSTMTSGGETQYF
CDR3 DNA: TGTGCCAGCAGTACAATGACTAGCGGGGGAGAGACCCAGTACTTC

J gene: TRBJ1-1
V gene: TRBV19
clone size: once
D gene: .
CDR3 protein: CASSIQNTEAFF
CDR3 DNA: TGTGCCAGTAGTATACAGAACACTGAAGCTTTCTTT

J gene: TRBJ1-1
V gene: TRBV27
clone size: .
D gene: .
CDR3 protein: CASSLPGKGEAFF
CDR3 DNA: TGTGCCAGCAGTCTGCCAGGGAAAGGGGAAGCTTTCTTT

J gene: TRBJ2-3
V gene: TRBV28
clone size: .
D gene: TRBD1
CDR3 protein: CASSFQTGAMDTQYF
CDR3 DNA: TGTGCCAGCAGTTTCCAGACAGGGGCTATGGATACGCAGTATTTT

J gene: TRBJ1-1
V gene: TRBV4-3
clone size: .
D gene: .
CDR3 protein: CASSQPWDTEAFF
CDR3 DNA: TGCGCCAGCAGCCAACCGTGGGACACTGAAGCTTTCTTT

J gene: TRBJ2-1
V gene: TRBV28
clone size: .
D gene: TRBD2
CDR3 protein: CASSLSRTSGRAGYNEQFF
CDR3 DNA: TGTGCCAGCAGTCTCTCCCGGACTAGCGGGAGGGCCGGGTACAATGAGCAGTTCTTC

J gene: TRBJ2-1
V gene: TRBV29-1
clone size: .
D gene: TRBD2
CDR3 protein: CSVPGLAKNEQFF
CDR3 DNA: TGCAGCGTGCCGGGACTAGCAAAGAATGAGCAGTTCTTC

J gene: TRBJ2-1
V gene: TRBV9
clone size: .
D gene: TRBD2
CDR3 protein: CASGGGLAGQNEQFF
CDR3 DNA: TGTGCCAGCGGGGGAGGGCTAGCGGGCCAGAATGAGCAGTTCTTC

J gene: TRBJ1-5
V gene: TRBV19
clone size: .
D gene: .
CDR3 protein: CASSPGLFDQPQHF
CDR3 DNA: TGTGCCAGTAGCCCGGGTCTTTTCGATCAGCCCCAGCATTTT

J gene: TRBJ1-6
V gene: TRBV19
clone size: .
D gene: .
CDR3 protein: CASSTSAKNSPLHF
CDR3 DNA: TGTGCCAGTAGTACCTCGGCCAAAAATTCACCCCTCCACTTT

J gene: TRBJ1-1
V gene: TRBV6-5
clone size: .
D gene: .
CDR3 protein: CASSFLTQNTEAFF
CDR3 DNA: TGTGCCAGCAGTTTCCTGACCCAGAACACTGAAGCTTTCTTT